This T cell receptor beta chain was identified in a study of multiple sclerosis patients with progressive multifocal leukoencephalopathy. Indicated time point: time of PML onset. PML in natalizumab-treated patients developed after between roughly 15 and 60 months of natalizumab therapy. About this clone: What it recognizes is unknown.

The V end lost 1 base, the J end lost 7 bases, and 23 bases lay between the germline ends. The CDR3 contains 17 residues. Looked up from germline, CDR1 is SGHTA and CDR2 is FQGNSA. The table came from immunoSEQ multiplex PCR; TCRdb's copy has only in-frame clones and leaves some out. This sample has roughly 32,000 clones, with roughly 90% found just once. General study findings and limits: Expanded clones at PML onset predated and persisted through natalizumab therapy.

This TCR was sampled from a woman aged 35 to 49 with progressive multifocal leukoencephalopathy. The source was PBMCs, collected from a patient treated with natalizumab. The chain carries TRBV7-2 and TRBJ2-7; D unresolved. The CDR3 DNA sequence: TGTGCCAGCAGCTTAGAACGGGCCAGTACCGGAGCCACTGAGCAGTACTTC. It codes for CASSLERASTGATEQYF.